These T cell receptor beta chains were read from a single sample in a study of T-cell memory formation after mild COVID-19. MiXCR was run by TCRdb on the 5' RACE reads, yielding one entry per CDR3 protein. The table lists about 470,000 distinct CDR3 sequences, about 23% of them singletons, with about 12% in the top ten. The sequenced sample consisted of PBMCs or a T cell subset sorted from them (not recorded which). The receptors shown here come from an adult woman who had mild COVID-19 (a few samples of this study predate the infection). Cell type and time point are not known. Each CDR3 is given with its conserved first and last residue. D genes are given only for firm matches. Clone size appears in some rows only: once, few, many, or a class for an expanded clone.

11	few	TRBV25-1	TRBJ2-4	.	CASSGRDIQYF	TGTGCCAGCAGTGGGCGAGACATTCAGTACTTC
16	.	TRBV12-3/TRBV12-4	TRBJ2-3	.	CASSFGLAWSTDTQYF	TGTGCCAGCAGTTTCGGGCTAGCGTGGAGTACAGATACGCAGTATTTT
14	few	TRBV24-1	TRBJ2-2	.	CATSAWRYTGELFF	TGTGCCACCAGTGCTTGGAGGTACACCGGGGAGCTGTTTTTT
14	once	TRBV20-1	TRBJ2-5	TRBD2	CSASLAGFQETQYF	TGCAGTGCTAGTCTAGCGGGGTTCCAAGAGACCCAGTACTTC
15	few	TRBV6-1	TRBJ1-1	.	CASSGLLGRNTEAFF	TGTGCCAGCAGTGGCCTCCTGGGAAGGAACACTGAAGCTTTCTTT
15	.	TRBV5-4	TRBJ2-5	TRBD2	CASNRGGGRGETQYF	TGTGCCAGCAATCGGGGGGGCGGACGGGGAGAGACCCAGTACTTC
14	once	TRBV5-5	TRBJ1-2	TRBD1	CASSQPTGGVGYTF	TGTGCCAGCAGCCAGCCGACAGGGGGAGTTGGCTACACCTTC
15	few	TRBV20-1	TRBJ2-1	TRBD2	CSARASSGAYNEQFF	TGCAGTGCTAGAGCGAGTAGCGGGGCATACAATGAGCAGTTCTTC
14	.	TRBV6-6	TRBJ2-7	TRBD1	CASSYLGQSYEQYF	TGTGCCAGCAGTTATTTGGGACAGTCATACGAGCAGTACTTC
14	few	TRBV29-1	TRBJ2-1	TRBD2	CSFRLAGIYSEQFF	TGCAGCTTCAGACTAGCGGGAATTTACAGTGAGCAGTTCTTC
16	few	TRBV5-1	TRBJ1-4	TRBD1	CASSSSGTGTNEKLFF	TGCGCCAGCAGCTCTTCAGGGACAGGGACTAATGAAAAACTGTTTTTT
15	.	TRBV20-1	TRBJ2-6	.	CSAGFRGSGANVLTF	TGCAGTGCCGGATTCAGGGGCTCTGGGGCCAACGTCCTGACTTTC
15	once	TRBV9	TRBJ2-7	.	CASSASSASSYEQYF	TGTGCCAGCAGCGCCTCTAGCGCCAGCTCCTACGAGCAGTACTTC
14	.	TRBV4-2	TRBJ2-5	.	CASSQVGMQETQYF	TGTGCCAGCAGCCAAGTGGGGATGCAAGAGACCCAGTACTTC
13	.	TRBV6-1	TRBJ1-5	.	CASSEASNQPQHF	TGTGCCAGCAGTGAAGCATCCAATCAGCCCCAGCATTTT
13	.	TRBV20-1	TRBJ2-3	TRBD2	CSPISGGTGTQYF	TGCAGTCCTATTAGCGGGGGGACGGGTACGCAGTATTTT
14	.	TRBV30	TRBJ1-5	.	CAWSVGGAGQPQHF	TGTGCCTGGAGTGTAGGGGGGGCCGGGCAGCCCCAGCATTTT
13	.	TRBV5-5	TRBJ2-1	TRBD1	CASSLGQVYEQFF	TGTGCCAGCAGCCTAGGACAGGTCTATGAGCAGTTCTTC
14	.	TRBV7-2	TRBJ1-4	.	CASSLSGVGEKLFF	TGTGCCAGCAGCTTATCAGGGGTGGGGGAAAAACTGTTTTTT
18	.	TRBV7-8	TRBJ2-5	TRBD2	CASSSSSLAGGNRETQYF	TGTGCCAGCAGCTCATCTTCACTAGCGGGGGGCAATCGGGAGACCCAGTACTTC